One and the same sample provided the 18 T cell receptor beta chains below, sequenced in a study of T cell clones after liver transplantation. Generated by immunoSEQ multiplex PCR, the TCRdb table keeps only in-frame clones and is missing some. The sample records 93,000 or so clones, around four fifths being singletons. The input for sequencing was CD4+ T cells from blood, taken roughly 50 months after liver transplant. The receptors were sampled from a human patient who received a liver transplant. Among the T cells, some may be from the graft donor.

This clone was observed a handful of times. The gene calls are TRBV11-2 and TRBJ2-5; D is unresolved. V lost 2 bases and J lost 5, with 3 bases in between. The CDR3 is 11 residues long. CDR1 is SGHAT and CDR2 is FQNNGV in the germline V gene. The CDR3 spells CASSLRETQYF. CDR3 in DNA: TGTGCCAGCAGCTTAAGGGAGACCCAGTACTTC.

The chain recombines TRBV4-1 with TRBJ2-5, with 8 bases lining up with TRBD1. This CDR3 contains 16 residues. Germline V gene data show CDR1 as MGHRA and CDR2 as YSYEKL. With 0 bases clipped from V and 0 bases from J, the junction kept 3 bases outside the gene matches. CDR3 residues: CASSQDRDRNQETQYF. As DNA, the CDR3 is TGCGCCAGCAGCCAAGATAGGGACAGGAACCAAGAGACCCAGTACTTC.

The CDR3 loop reads CASSQPGLAGGNTGELFF. The CDR3 bases are TGTGCCAGCAGTCAACCGGGACTAGCGGGAGGAAACACCGGGGAGCTGTTTTTT. The chain carries TRBV28 and TRBJ2-2, with 15 bases that match TRBD2. The CDR3 totals 18 residues. V lost 5 bases, J lost 2 bases, and 6 bases stayed unmatched. The germline CDR1 and CDR2 sequences are MDHEN and SYDVKM.

The V gene is TRBV28, the J gene TRBJ2-3; the match to TRBD2 covers 12 bases. V trimming: 4 bases; J trimming: 5 bases; junction bases outside the gene matches: 10. This CDR3 contains 17 residues. Germline V lookup: CDR1 MDHEN, CDR2 SYDVKM. CDR3 residues: CASSSLGLAGRGDTQYF. The CDR3 nucleotides read TGTGCCAGCAGTTCCCTGGGACTAGCGGGTCGTGGAGATACGCAGTATTTT.

The chain carries TRBV5-4 and TRBJ2-7; TRBD2 matches 7 bases. In germline, CDR1 is SGHNT, CDR2 YYREEE (reference sequence). The CDR3 has 14 amino acids. V was clipped by 2 bases and J by 1 base; unmatched bases: 3. The CDR3 here is CASSLMGGSYEQYF. CDR3 nucleotides: TGTGCCAGCAGCTTAATGGGGGGGTCCTACGAGCAGTACTTC. Filled out from reference TRBV5-4 and TRBJ2-7, the complete variable domain reads ETGVTQSPTHLIKTRGQQVTLRCSSQSGHNTVSWYQQALGQGPQFIFQYYREEENGRGNFPPRFSGLQFPNYSSELNVNALELDDSALYLCASSLMGGSYEQYFGPGTRLTVT.

The genes are TRBV19 and TRBJ1-1; weak D call: TRBD1 (5 bases). This CDR3 region has 14 residues. CDR1 is LNHDA, CDR2 SQIVND, per germline (reference sequence). Trimming took 3 bases from V and 5 from J, leaving 13 bases between them. As DNA, the CDR3 is TGTGCCAGTAGTATCCGCCAGGGACCGACTGAAGCTTTCTTT. Translating gives CASSIRQGPTEAFF.

V is TRBV2 and J is TRBJ2-1; D not certain. The CDR3 covers 12 residues. Germline loops: CDR1 SNHLY, CDR2 FYNNEI. V dropped 6 bases and J dropped 9 bases, with 12 bases sitting between them. The CDR3 loop is CASSLRGLEQFF. CDR3 bases: TGTGCCAGCAGCCTTAGAGGTCTTGAGCAGTTCTTC.

The V and J genes are TRBV7-9 and TRBJ2-1, with D perhaps matching TRBD2 (6 bases). Trimming shortened V by 2 bases and J by 7 bases, and 15 bases separated the two germline ends. Looked up from germline, CDR1 is SEHNR and CDR2 is FQNEAQ (reference sequence). This CDR3 region has 15 residues. Here the CDR3 DNA reads TGTGCCAGCAGCTTAACGGGAGCTCTGGAGAATGAGCAGTTCTTC. It specifies CASSLTGALENEQFF. Variable domain in full (rest from reference TRBV7-9 and TRBJ2-1): DTGVSQNPRHKITKRGQNVTFRCDPISEHNRLYWYRQTLGQGPEFLTYFQNEAQLEKSRLLSDRFSAERPKGSFSTLEIQRTEQGDSAMYLCASSLTGALENEQFFGPGTRLTVL.

This clone was found once. V and J are TRBV19 and TRBJ1-1; D is undetermined. From germline, CDR1 is LNHDA and CDR2 SQIVND (reference sequence). CDR3 size: 12 residues. V was cut by 10 bases and J by 4 bases, with 13 bases left in between. CDR3 residues: CATRESVTEAFF. As DNA, the CDR3 is TGTGCCACGAGGGAGAGCGTCACTGAAGCTTTCTTT.

This rearrangement joins TRBV2 to TRBJ1-4; D uncertain. Germline CDR1 is SNHLY and CDR2 is FYNNEI. V was shortened by 7 bases and J by 0 bases, with 9 bases between the two germline ends. The CDR3 is 14 residues long. The chain's CDR3 is CASNPWATNEKLFF. CDR3 in DNA: TGTGCCAGCAACCCTTGGGCAACTAATGAAAAACTGTTTTTT.

J is TRBJ2-3 and V is TRBV5-4; D might be TRBD1 (5 bases). The germline V and J ends were trimmed by 3 bases and 5 bases, with 16 bases remaining between them. The CDR3 consists of 15 residues. CDR1 SGHNT and CDR2 YYREEE come from the germline V gene (reference sequence). The CDR3 DNA is TGTGCCAGCAGCTCGAACAGGAATTTCCAAGATACGCAGTATTTT. This sequence encodes CASSSNRNFQDTQYF.

The V call is TRBV18, the J call TRBJ1-6, with 10 bases aligning to TRBD1. Germline V gene data show CDR1 as KGHSH and CDR2 as LQKENI. Trimming at V came to 3 bases and at J to 6 bases, leaving 2 bases not matched to a gene. This CDR3 comprises 15 residues. The CDR3 DNA reads TGTGCCAGCTCACCCGACAGGGGGCTTAATTCACCCCTCCACTTT. It is translated as CASSPDRGLNSPLHF.

This clone showed up just a few times. This chain links TRBV19 with TRBJ2-7; 7 bases line up with TRBD1. Germline assignment: CDR1 LNHDA and CDR2 SQIVND (reference sequence). The CDR3 is made up of 15 amino acids. V shed 1 base, J shed 2 bases, and the junction held 5 bases outside the gene matches. Here the CDR3 DNA reads TGTGCCAGTAGTATAGCTCCGACAGGGACCTACGAGCAGTACTTC. Amino acid sequence: CASSIAPTGTYEQYF.

The chain has TRBV4-1 and TRBJ2-7, with TRBD1 matching over 9 bases. V shed 2 bases and J 3 bases; nucleotides not matched to a gene: 11. CDR1 and CDR2 (germline): MGHRA, YSYEKL. There are 17 residues in the CDR3. CDR3 loop: CASSQSGQGRDLYEQYF. As DNA, the CDR3 is TGCGCCAGCAGCCAATCGGGACAGGGAAGGGACCTCTACGAGCAGTACTTC.

The chain is built from TRBV28 and TRBJ1-2; 12 nucleotides match TRBD1. CDR3 length: 14 amino acids. V lost 5 bases, J lost 7 bases, and 5 bases stayed unmatched. CDR1 and CDR2 (germline): MDHEN, SYDVKM. As DNA, the CDR3 is TGTGCCAGCAGTGGGGGACAGGGGGCAGGTGGCTACACCTTC. Residues: CASSGGQGAGGYTF.

This clone was seen a single time. This chain connects TRBV27 to TRBJ2-5, with D tentatively TRBD2 (5 bases). The germline V and J ends were trimmed by 2 bases and 5 bases, with 9 bases remaining between them. CDR1 and CDR2 (germline): MNHEY, SMNVEV (reference sequence). The CDR3 has 13 residues. This chain's CDR3 is CASSLRGFETQYF. The DNA of the CDR3 is TGTGCCAGCAGTTTACGAGGGTTTGAGACCCAGTACTTC.

The chain carries TRBV9 and TRBJ2-7; the D gene could be TRBD1 or TRBD2 (6 bases each). This CDR3 has 13 amino acids. Germline CDR1 reads SGDLS; CDR2 reads YYNGEE. V lost 0 bases, J lost 7 bases, and 11 bases lay in between. The DNA for the CDR3 is TGTGCCAGCAGCGTAGTAACAGGGAGGGAGCAGTACTTC. This codes for CASSVVTGREQYF.

The CDR3, as DNA: TGTGCCAGCGGGGAAGGCAGAAACTATGGCTACACCTTC. Amino acids: CASGEGRNYGYTF. The chain is built from TRBV28 and TRBJ1-2; the D is unclear. The CDR3 loop spans 13 amino acids. Trimming left V 8 bases short and J 2 bases short, with 12 bases between. Germline assignment: CDR1 MDHEN and CDR2 SYDVKM.